This T cell receptor beta chain was captured by sequencing in a study of human T cells and chemical hapten exposure. Findings and caveats of the study: The presence of alopecia in the donors means their immune response may differ from healthy people's.

Time point noted: pre-sensitization, week 0. Stated treatment: therapeutic diphenylcyclopropenone sensitization with weekly scalp DPC. Whole blood, unfractionated, served as the material for total RNA extraction. This clonotype was recorded at least ten times. Its antigen is still unknown. The CDR3 sequence is 12 residues long. After removal of 3 bases from V and 7 bases from J, the junction contained 2 bases not matched to a gene. TCRdb reprocessed the RACE reads with MiXCR, giving one entry per CDR3 protein. Here the sample spans over 300,000 distinct CDR3 sequences, 5.1% being singletons. V gene TRBV12-3 or TRBV12-4 combines with J gene TRBJ1-1, with TRBD1 identical over 7 bases. The clonotype originates from a woman aged 45-60 years with alopecia areata. Some clones in this sample may be carry-over from other donors' samples. The sequenced sample was whole blood, obtained in connection with sensitization to the hapten diphenylcyclopropenone (DPC). The CDR3 DNA sequence: TGTGCCAGCAGTTTGGGACAGTTTGAAGCTTTCTTT. Translating gives CASSLGQFEAFF.